The 31 T cell receptor beta chains reported below all come from one sample, sequenced in a study of cytomegalovirus exposure and HLA in healthy donors. Primers: 60 Vbeta forward and 13 Jbeta reverse. The protocol was immunoSEQ multiplex PCR, while the TCRdb copy is restricted to in-frame clones and leaves out a portion. The table records roughly 200,000 clones, about 80% of them present only once. The sequenced sample consisted of PBMCs. The receptors here all came from a man aged 25-45 years in good health and CMV-seronegative.

The V gene is TRBV7-2, the J gene TRBJ2-7; TRBD2 agrees at 12 bases. CDR1 is SGHTA and CDR2 is FQGNSA in the germline V gene. The V and J ends lost 6 bases and 3 bases, in that order; junction bases with no gene match: 0. CDR3 length: 13 residues. The DNA of the CDR3 is TGTGCCAGCAGGACTAGCGGGAGCTACGAGCAGTACTTC. Its protein product is CASRTSGSYEQYF.

The CDR3 sequence is CAYAGEGNSPLHF. For the CDR3, the DNA is TGTGCCTATGCTGGGGAGGGTAACTCACCCCTCCACTTT. The chain links TRBV28 to TRBJ1-6, with D uncertain. Trimming pared 11 bases from V and 10 bases from J, leaving 18 bases between. The CDR3 totals 13 residues. The germline CDR1 and CDR2 sequences are MDHEN and SYDVKM.

The chain combines TRBV28 with TRBJ2-1, with D maybe TRBD1 (6 bases). The CDR3 consists of 15 residues. Between the trimmed V and J ends, which lost 8 bases and 1 base, there was a span of 15 bases. Per the germline V gene, CDR1 is MDHEN and CDR2 is SYDVKM. This CDR3 reads CASPPNRVSYNEQFF. For the CDR3, the DNA is TGTGCCAGCCCACCGAACAGGGTTTCCTACAATGAGCAGTTCTTC.

The chain employs TRBV28 and TRBJ2-7, with 9 bases matching TRBD1. Germline V gene sequence: CDR1 MDHEN, CDR2 SYDVKM. The V and J ends lost 5 bases and 6 bases, in that order; junction bases with no gene match: 8. This CDR3 is 14 amino acids long. Written as DNA, the CDR3 is TGTGCCAGCAGTCTTACAGGGGGCAGAGTCGAGCAGTACTTC. Amino acids: CASSLTGGRVEQYF.

This chain uses TRBV23-1 with TRBJ2-3; 12 bases line up with TRBD2. TRBV23-1 is reported as an ORF; its role is uncertain. The CDR3 has 17 residues. Trimming cost V 1 base and J 5 bases; bases outside gene matches: 7. The CDR3 is CASSQWASGRAGDTQYF. In DNA form, the CDR3 reads TGCGCCAGCAGTCAATGGGCTAGCGGGAGGGCCGGAGATACGCAGTATTTT.

V gene TRBV21-1 combines with J gene TRBJ1-2; the DNA was not used to check the table's D call, TRBD1. TRBV21-1 is designated a pseudogene. This CDR3 contains 15 residues. CDR3 region: CASSNRTGTNYGYTF. The DNA for the CDR3 is TGTGCCAGCAGCAATCGGACAGGGACTAACTATGGCTACACCTTC.

CDR3 sequence reads: CASRDPGLAYEQYF. In DNA form, the CDR3 reads TGTGCCAGCAGGGACCCGGGACTAGCCTACGAGCAGTACTTC. The V gene is TRBV7-9, the J gene TRBJ2-7; TRBD2 agrees at 8 bases. Per germline, CDR1 SEHNR and CDR2 FQNEAQ (reference sequence). Trimming cost V 6 bases and J 2 bases; bases outside gene matches: 6. The CDR3 spans 14 residues.

J is TRBJ1-1 and V is TRBV5-6; 9 bases map to TRBD1. Germline loops: CDR1 SGHDT, CDR2 YYEEEE. The V gene end was trimmed by 0 bases and the J gene end by 5 bases; junction bases not matched to a gene: 2. This CDR3 comprises 14 residues. CDR3 in DNA: TGTGCCAGCAGCTTGGGGGACAGGGAGACTGAAGCTTTCTTT. It specifies CASSLGDRETEAFF.

This rearrangement joins TRBV4-2 to TRBJ2-5; D is possibly TRBD2 (6 bases). Per germline, CDR1 LGHNA and CDR2 YNFKEQ. Trimming stripped 1 base from V and 5 bases from J, with 11 bases between. This CDR3 spans 14 amino acids. The CDR3 is CASSQGEESETQYF. In DNA form, the CDR3 reads TGTGCCAGCAGCCAAGGGGAGGAATCGGAGACCCAGTACTTC.

This chain connects TRBV19 to TRBJ2-3, with a tentative D call TRBD2 (5 bases). Per the germline V gene, CDR1 is LNHDA and CDR2 is SQIVND (reference sequence). V gave up 5 bases and J gave up 0 bases, with 12 bases separating them. The CDR3 totals 15 residues. This CDR3 reads CASSSRVTSTDTQYF. CDR3 DNA: TGTGCCAGTAGTTCGAGGGTAACTAGCACAGATACGCAGTATTTT.

The V and J genes are TRBV6-1 and TRBJ1-6; D is unclear. This CDR3 region has 16 residues. The V end lost 1 base, the J end lost 4 bases, and 11 bases lay between the germline ends. Per the germline V gene, CDR1 is MNHNS and CDR2 is SASEGT. This CDR3 reads CASSEGWLAYNSPLHF. CDR3 DNA sequence: TGTGCCAGCAGTGAAGGGTGGCTAGCATATAATTCACCCCTCCACTTT.

The chain combines TRBV9 with TRBJ2-1, with TRBD2 identical over 10 bases. The V gene end was trimmed by 0 bases and the J gene end by 9 bases; junction bases not matched to a gene: 3. This CDR3 spans 14 amino acids. Germline V gene lookup returns CDR1 SGDLS and CDR2 YYNGEE. The CDR3 is CASSVGTSGGEQFF. For the CDR3, the DNA is TGTGCCAGCAGCGTAGGGACTAGCGGTGGTGAGCAGTTCTTC.

V gene TRBV2 combines with J gene TRBJ2-1, with 9 bases identical to TRBD2. V lost 5 bases and J lost 4; bases outside the gene matches: 6. The V gene's germline CDR1 is SNHLY and CDR2 FYNNEI. The CDR3 has 15 amino acids. CDR3 DNA: TGTGCCAGCAGTTTGGGGCTAGCGGGGTACAATGAGCAGTTCTTC. Its translation: CASSLGLAGYNEQFF.

The chain's CDR3 is CASRILQGLNQPQHF. In nucleotides, the CDR3 is TGTGCCAGCAGAATTTTACAGGGCCTCAATCAGCCCCAGCATTTT. V and J are TRBV21-1 and TRBJ1-5; the D call of TRBD1 is as the table states it, not checked on the DNA. TRBV21-1 is reported as a pseudogene. The CDR3 covers 15 residues.

The chain employs TRBV28 and TRBJ1-2; possible D gene TRBD1, 6 bases. V was shortened by 2 bases and J by 4 bases, with 14 bases between the two germline ends. Germline CDR1 MDHEN, CDR2 SYDVKM. The CDR3 covers 15 residues. CDR3 in amino acids: CASSLRGGGSYGYTF. In DNA, the CDR3 is TGTGCCAGCAGTTTAAGAGGGGGGGGGAGCTATGGCTACACCTTC.

This clone was picked up a small number of times. V gene TRBV9 combines with J gene TRBJ2-5, with D possibly being TRBD1 (5 bases). V was pared by 0 bases and J by 5 bases, with 14 bases between. CDR1 SGDLS and CDR2 YYNGEE come from the germline V gene. The CDR3 runs to 15 residues. The CDR3 sequence is CASSVVSGHEETQYF. The CDR3 DNA reads as TGTGCCAGCAGCGTAGTGTCAGGGCATGAGGAGACCCAGTACTTC.

J is TRBJ2-2 and V is TRBV9; TRBD2 aligns across 10 bases. This CDR3 comprises 20 residues. Germline CDR1 reads SGDLS; CDR2 reads YYNGEE. J was trimmed by 0 bases and V by 4 bases; bases with no gene match: 15. The CDR3 DNA is TGTGCCAGCAGCCCCCACGGTGGACTAGCGGTTCAAACGAACACCGGGGAGCTGTTTTTT. Its translation: CASSPHGGLAVQTNTGELFF. Full variable domain (rest looked up from reference TRBV9 and TRBJ2-2): DSGVTQTPKHLITATGQRVTLRCSPRSGDLSVYWYQQSLDQGLQFLIQYYNGEERAKGNILERFSAQQFPDLHSELNLSSLELGDSALYFCASSPHGGLAVQTNTGELFFGEGSRLTVL.

This clone was picked up a small number of times. The chain uses TRBV2 and TRBJ2-1, with D possibly matching TRBD2 (5 bases). This CDR3 is 13 amino acids long. CDR1 SNHLY and CDR2 FYNNEI come from the germline V gene. Trimming cost V 5 bases and J 10 bases, with 15 bases left between them. In DNA, the CDR3 is TGTGCCAGCAGTTATAGTACTGGAGGAGAGCAGTTCTTC. Residues: CASSYSTGGEQFF.

This sequence joins TRBV29-1 and TRBJ2-3; TRBD1 agrees at 7 bases. Germline V gives CDR1 SQVTM, CDR2 ANQGSEA. V trimming: 4 bases; J trimming: 1 base; junction bases outside the gene matches: 14. The CDR3 totals 17 residues. CDR3 loop: CSVVGPQGISGTDTQYF. In DNA, the CDR3 is TGCAGCGTTGTAGGTCCACAGGGGATCTCGGGCACAGATACGCAGTATTTT.

The chain employs TRBV19 and TRBJ2-3; TRBD2 aligns across 7 bases. Germline V CDR1 and CDR2: LNHDA, SQIVND (reference sequence). J gave up 2 bases and V 1 base, and 3 bases lay outside the gene matches. The CDR3 is made up of 15 amino acids. CDR3 coding DNA: TGTGCCAGTAGTATAGGGGCGGGAGACACAGATACGCAGTATTTT. Protein sequence: CASSIGAGDTDTQYF.

J is TRBJ2-2 and V is TRBV25-1; TRBD1 is a possible D gene (6 bases). Germline V CDR1 and CDR2: MGHDK, SYGVNS. The CDR3 consists of 14 residues. With 3 bases removed from V and 4 bases from J, the gap between germline ends came to 9 bases. CDR3: CASSEHRVTGELFF. CDR3 bases: TGTGCCAGCAGTGAGCACAGGGTCACCGGGGAGCTGTTTTTT. Based on the CDR3 plus reference TRBV25-1 and TRBJ2-2, the full variable domain is EADIYQTPRYLVIGTGKKITLECSQTMGHDKMYWYQQDPGMELHLIHYSYGVNSTEKGDLSSESTVSRIRTEHFPLTLESARPSHTSQYLCASSEHRVTGELFFGEGSRLTVL.

Only one count was recorded for this clone. The chain links TRBV6-6 to TRBJ2-1; 8 bases align to TRBD1. Germline CDR1 is MNHNY and CDR2 is SVGAGI (reference sequence). J was trimmed by 1 base and V by 7 bases; bases with no gene match: 6. CDR3 length: 15 amino acids. In DNA, the CDR3 is TGTGCCAGCACCCGGGGACAGGAATCCTACAATGAGCAGTTCTTC. Translation gives CASTRGQESYNEQFF.

J is TRBJ1-2 and V is TRBV27; 9 bases line up with TRBD1. The CDR3 contains 15 residues. Trimming removed 7 bases from V and 6 bases from J; junction bases left unmatched: 12. Germline CDR1 MNHEY, CDR2 SMNVEV (reference sequence). The CDR3 sequence is CASTSGTGNWDGYTF. In DNA, the CDR3 is TGTGCCAGCACCTCCGGGACAGGGAATTGGGATGGCTACACCTTC.

The chain joins TRBV27 to TRBJ1-2; no definite D call. The CDR3 contains 13 residues. V was cut by 7 bases and J by 7 bases, with 16 bases left in between. Per germline, CDR1 MNHEY and CDR2 SMNVEV (reference sequence). The CDR3 is CASTPDGVGGYTF. CDR3 DNA: TGTGCCAGCACCCCGGACGGGGTTGGTGGCTACACCTTC.

The chain is built from TRBV6-5 and TRBJ1-6; 7 bases map to TRBD1. The CDR3 has 14 residues. Germline lookup yields CDR1 MNHEY and CDR2 SVGAGI. V trimming: 2 bases; J trimming: 5 bases; junction bases outside the gene matches: 0. The CDR3 DNA is TGTGCCAGCAGTTACGGGACAGATAATTCACCCCTCCACTTT. As protein: CASSYGTDNSPLHF.

The chain joins TRBV15 to TRBJ2-7; D gene uncertain. Trimming removed 6 bases from V and 0 bases from J, with 9 bases in between. The CDR3 length is 13 residues. CDR1 LNHNV and CDR2 YYDKDF come from the germline V gene (reference sequence). The CDR3 DNA follows: TGTGCCACCAGTCCTTCTAGCTCCTACGAGCAGTACTTC. Protein sequence: CATSPSSSYEQYF.

In its sample, this clone was seen once. The V and J genes are TRBV28 and TRBJ1-1, with 12 bases identical to TRBD1. In germline, CDR1 is MDHEN, CDR2 SYDVKM. V dropped 2 bases and J dropped 7; count of bases not matched to a gene: 2. This CDR3 is 14 amino acids long. The CDR3 nucleotides are TGTGCCAGCAGTTTAGGGGACAGGGGGCTTGAAGCTTTCTTT. Its protein is CASSLGDRGLEAFF.

J is TRBJ1-2 and V is TRBV6-4, with D perhaps TRBD1 (5 bases). CDR3 length: 15 residues. Trimming took off 10 bases at V and 0 bases at J, with 18 bases between the two ends. Germline V gives CDR1 MRHNA, CDR2 SNTAGT. The CDR3 DNA sequence: TGTGCCACCTCAGCCAACGGGGGGTCTAACTATGGCTACACCTTC. Translation: CATSANGGSNYGYTF.

The V call is TRBV6-6, the J call TRBJ1-4, with D uncertain. The CDR3 is 15 residues long. Germline CDR1 reads MNHNY; CDR2 reads SVGAGI (reference sequence). Trimming took off 6 bases at V and 0 bases at J, with 11 bases between the two ends. As DNA, the CDR3 is TGTGCCAGCAGCGGCGGGGTTGCAACTAATGAAAAACTGTTTTTT. It encodes CASSGGVATNEKLFF.

V gene TRBV7-9 combines with J gene TRBJ1-5, with TRBD1 matching 8 bases. Trimming cost V 5 bases and J 2 bases; bases outside gene matches: 5. CDR1 and CDR2 from the germline V gene are SEHNR and FQNEAQ (reference sequence). This CDR3 has 15 amino acids. The CDR3 loop reads CASSTEGQGNQPQHF. CDR3 nucleotides: TGTGCCAGCAGCACAGAGGGACAGGGCAATCAGCCCCAGCATTTT.

This clone was counted once. The chain is built from TRBV5-1 and TRBJ2-1, with 8 bases identical to TRBD1. The CDR3 has 16 residues. Germline V gives CDR1 SGHRS, CDR2 YFSETQ. Trimming removed 0 bases from V and 7 bases from J; junction bases left unmatched: 9. The CDR3 DNA follows: TGCGCCAGCAGCTTGGCGACAGGGGCCCTTTCGAATGAGCAGTTCTTC. Its protein is CASSLATGALSNEQFF.